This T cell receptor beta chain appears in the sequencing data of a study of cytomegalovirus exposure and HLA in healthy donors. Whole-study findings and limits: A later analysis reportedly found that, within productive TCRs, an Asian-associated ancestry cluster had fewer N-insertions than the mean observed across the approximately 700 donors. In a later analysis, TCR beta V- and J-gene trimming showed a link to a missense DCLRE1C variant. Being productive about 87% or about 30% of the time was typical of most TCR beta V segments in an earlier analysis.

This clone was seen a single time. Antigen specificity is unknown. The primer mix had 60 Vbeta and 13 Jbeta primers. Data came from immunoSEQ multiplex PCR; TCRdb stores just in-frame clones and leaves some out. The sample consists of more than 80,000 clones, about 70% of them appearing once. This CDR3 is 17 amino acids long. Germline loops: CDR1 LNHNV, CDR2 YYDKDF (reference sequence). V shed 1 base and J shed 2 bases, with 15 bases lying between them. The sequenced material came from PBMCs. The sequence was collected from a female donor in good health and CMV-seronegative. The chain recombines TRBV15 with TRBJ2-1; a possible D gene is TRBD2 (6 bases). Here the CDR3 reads CATSRVSGTATYNEQFF. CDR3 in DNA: TGTGCCACCAGCAGAGTGTCCGGGACTGCGACCTACAATGAGCAGTTCTTC.